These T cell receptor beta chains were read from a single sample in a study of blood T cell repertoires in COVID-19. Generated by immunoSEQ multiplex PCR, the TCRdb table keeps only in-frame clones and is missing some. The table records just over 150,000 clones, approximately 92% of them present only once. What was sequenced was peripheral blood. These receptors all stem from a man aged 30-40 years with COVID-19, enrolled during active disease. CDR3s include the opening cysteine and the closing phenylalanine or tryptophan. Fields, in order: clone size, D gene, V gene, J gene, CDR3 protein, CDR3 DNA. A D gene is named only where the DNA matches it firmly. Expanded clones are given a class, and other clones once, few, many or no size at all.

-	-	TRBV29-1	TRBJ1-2	CSVEDSQGNYGYTF	TGCAGCGTTGAAGACAGTCAGGGGAACTATGGCTACACCTTC
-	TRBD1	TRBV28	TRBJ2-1	CASSLMGQGVDEQFF	TGTGCCAGCAGTTTAATGGGACAGGGTGTGGATGAGCAGTTCTTC
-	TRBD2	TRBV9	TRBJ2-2	CASSAFRTSGGEGGELFF	TGTGCCAGCAGCGCCTTCCGGACTAGCGGGGGTGAGGGCGGGGAGCTGTTTTTT
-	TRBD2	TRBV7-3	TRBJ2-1	CASAGGLAAYNEQFF	TGTGCCAGCGCCGGGGGACTAGCGGCATACAATGAGCAGTTCTTC
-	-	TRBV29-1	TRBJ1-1	CSVLPTMNTEAFF	TGCAGCGTACTACCGACCATGAACACTGAAGCTTTCTTT
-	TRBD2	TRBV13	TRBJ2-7	CASSLGLLAGVSYEQYF	TGTGCCAGCAGCTTAGGCCTACTAGCGGGAGTCTCCTACGAGCAGTACTTC
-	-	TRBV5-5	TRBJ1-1	CASSFQVSNTEAFF	TGTGCCAGCAGCTTTCAGGTATCGAACACTGAAGCTTTCTTT
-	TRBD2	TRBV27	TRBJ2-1	CASRGLAEYNEQFF	TGTGCCAGCAGGGGACTAGCGGAATACAATGAGCAGTTCTTC
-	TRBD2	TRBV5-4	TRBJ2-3	CASSDGLAGAISSTDTQYF	TGTGCCAGCAGCGATGGGCTAGCGGGTGCAATTTCTAGCACAGATACGCAGTATTTT
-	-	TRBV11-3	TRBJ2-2	CASSPGTGDTGELFF	TGTGCCAGCAGCCCTGGGACGGGGGACACCGGGGAGCTGTTTTTT
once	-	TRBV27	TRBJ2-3	CASSLSAIKHTQYF	TGTGCCAGCAGTTTATCTGCCATCAAGCATACGCAGTATTTT
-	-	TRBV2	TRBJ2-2	CASRGFVNTGELFF	TGTGCCAGCCGGGGGTTTGTAAACACCGGGGAGCTGTTTTTT
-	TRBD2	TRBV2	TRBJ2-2	CASMRTSVTGELFF	TGTGCCAGCATGAGGACTAGCGTCACCGGGGAGCTGTTTTTT
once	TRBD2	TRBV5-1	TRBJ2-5	CASSLLAGEETQYF	TGCGCCAGCAGCTTACTAGCGGGGGAAGAGACCCAGTACTTC
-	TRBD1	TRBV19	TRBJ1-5	CASSMLTGTGGYSNQPQHF	TGTGCCAGTAGTATGTTAACCGGGACAGGGGGTTATAGCAATCAGCCCCAGCATTTT
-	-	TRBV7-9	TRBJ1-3	CASRLLFGNTIYF	TGTGCCAGCAGACTCCTGTTCGGAAACACCATATATTTT
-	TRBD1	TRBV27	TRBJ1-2	CASGLFQGADYGYTF	TGTGCCAGCGGGTTATTTCAGGGGGCGGACTATGGCTACACCTTC
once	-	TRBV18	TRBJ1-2	CASSPGQGGSYGYTF	TGTGCCAGCTCGCCCGGCCAGGGCGGATCCTATGGCTACACCTTC
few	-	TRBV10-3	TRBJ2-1	CAISDERIAYNEQFF	TGTGCCATCAGTGATGAGCGGATCGCCTACAATGAGCAGTTCTTC
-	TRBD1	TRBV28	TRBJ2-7	CASSEDRAGAGEQYF	TGTGCCAGCAGCGAGGACAGGGCGGGCGCTGGCGAGCAGTACTTC
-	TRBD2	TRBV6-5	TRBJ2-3	CATAVSGIGADTQYF	TGTGCCACCGCGGTGAGCGGGATAGGCGCAGATACGCAGTATTTT
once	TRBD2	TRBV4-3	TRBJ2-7	CASSQGAGDEQYF	TGCGCCAGCAGCCAAGGAGCGGGGGACGAGCAGTACTTC
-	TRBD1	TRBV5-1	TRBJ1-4	CASSAYTGDEKLFF	TGCGCCAGCAGCGCGTACACAGGGGATGAAAAACTGTTTTTT
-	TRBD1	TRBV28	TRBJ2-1	CASSGGGQGSDEQFF	TGTGCCAGCAGTGGGGGGGGACAGGGGTCGGATGAGCAGTTCTTC
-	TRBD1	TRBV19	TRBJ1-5	CASSGPGQENSLNSNQPQHF	TGTGCCAGTAGTGGTCCGGGACAGGAGAATTCGTTAAATAGCAATCAGCCCCAGCATTTT
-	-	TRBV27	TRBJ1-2	CASSKGVGTGTYGYTF	TGTGCCAGCAGTAAGGGGGTAGGAACAGGGACCTATGGCTACACCTTC
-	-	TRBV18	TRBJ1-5	CASSPSGGNQPQHF	TGTGCCAGCTCACCCTCGGGGGGCAATCAGCCCCAGCATTTT
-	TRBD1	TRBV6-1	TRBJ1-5	CASSEFEGTGQPQHF	TGTGCCAGCAGTGAATTTGAGGGGACAGGACAGCCCCAGCATTTT
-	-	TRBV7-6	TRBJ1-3	CASSLAASPGSAGNTIYF	TGTGCCAGCAGCTTAGCGGCGTCCCCGGGGTCTGCTGGAAACACCATATATTTT
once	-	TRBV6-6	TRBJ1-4	CASSYPGEGEKLFF	TGTGCCAGCAGTTACCCCGGGGAGGGAGAAAAACTGTTTTTT
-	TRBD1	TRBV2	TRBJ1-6	CASSDLGTGGSPLHF	TGTGCCAGCAGTGATCTCGGGACAGGGGGTTCACCCCTCCACTTT
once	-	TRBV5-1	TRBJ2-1	CASPPVQGYHGEQFF	TGCGCCAGCCCGCCCGTCCAGGGGTATCATGGTGAGCAGTTCTTC
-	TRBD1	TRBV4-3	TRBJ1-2	CASSREGAGKGYTF	TGCGCCAGCAGCCGAGAGGGGGCAGGAAAGGGCTACACCTTC
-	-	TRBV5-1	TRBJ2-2	CASSLAGGELFF	TGCGCCAGCAGCCTGGCCGGCGGGGAGCTGTTTTTT
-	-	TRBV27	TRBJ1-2	CASRDRIYGYTF	TGTGCCAGCAGGGACAGAATCTATGGCTACACCTTC
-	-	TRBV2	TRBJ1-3	CASSVGTGRLGNTIYF	TGTGCCAGCAGTGTTGGGACTGGCAGGCTCGGAAACACCATATATTTT
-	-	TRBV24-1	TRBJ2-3	CATSPAGPSTDTQYF	TGTGCCACCAGTCCCGCAGGGCCTAGCACAGATACGCAGTATTTT
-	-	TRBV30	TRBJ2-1	CAWSVPDSVTYNEQFF	TGTGCCTGGAGTGTACCGGACAGCGTGACCTACAATGAGCAGTTCTTC
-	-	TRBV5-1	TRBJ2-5	CASIGLSETQYF	TGCGCCAGCATTGGGCTTTCGGAGACCCAGTACTTC
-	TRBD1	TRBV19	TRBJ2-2	CASSRDRGSGELFF	TGTGCCAGTAGCCGGGACAGGGGAAGCGGGGAGCTGTTTTTT
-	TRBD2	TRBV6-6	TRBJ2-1	CASLLVERGEEFF	TGTGCCAGCTTGTTAGTGGAGCGGGGGGAGGAGTTCTTC
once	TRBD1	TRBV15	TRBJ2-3	CATSRVTGVADTQYF	TGTGCCACCAGCAGAGTAACAGGGGTGGCAGATACGCAGTATTTT
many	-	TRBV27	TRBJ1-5	CASSQDSPNQPQHF	TGTGCCAGCAGCCAGGACAGCCCCAATCAGCCCCAGCATTTT
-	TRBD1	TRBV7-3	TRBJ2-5	CASSPRNRGRQETQYF	TGTGCCAGCAGCCCAAGAAACAGGGGCCGCCAAGAGACCCAGTACTTC
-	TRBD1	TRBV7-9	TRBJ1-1	CASSPGTVLMNTEAFF	TGTGCCAGCAGTCCCGGGACAGTTTTAATGAACACTGAAGCTTTCTTT
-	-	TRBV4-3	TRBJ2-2	CASSQESASLNTGELFF	TGCGCCAGCAGCCAAGAGTCCGCATCACTCAACACCGGGGAGCTGTTTTTT
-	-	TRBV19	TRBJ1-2	CATRGQNYGYTF	TGTGCCACCCGTGGCCAGAACTATGGCTACACCTTC
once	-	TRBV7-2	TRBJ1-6	CASSSGNWVSPLHF	TGTGCCAGCAGCTCCGGGAATTGGGTGTCACCCCTCCACTTT
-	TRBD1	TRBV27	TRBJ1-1	CASSHQGQGWEAFF	TGTGCCAGCAGTCACCAAGGACAGGGGTGGGAAGCTTTCTTT
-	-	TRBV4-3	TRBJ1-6	CASSQDEGWNSYNSPLHF	TGCGCCAGCAGCCAAGATGAGGGTTGGAATTCCTATAATTCACCCCTCCACTTT